These 9 T cell receptor beta chains share one sample of origin, sequenced in a study of blood T cell repertoires in COVID-19. Sequenced by immunoSEQ multiplex PCR; TCRdb stores in-frame clones only, minus some. The sample has 95,000 to 150,000 clones; roughly 70% are singletons. The specimen sequenced was peripheral blood. These receptors all come from a human donor with acute or convalescent COVID-19. The donor label of this sample is uncertain.

The V gene is TRBV7-2, the J gene TRBJ2-3; 8 bases align to TRBD2. Germline-derived CDR1 and CDR2 are SGHTA and FQGNSA. Unmatched junction bases numbered 7, after V lost 1 base and J lost 1 base. This CDR3 has 17 residues. The CDR3 sequence is CASSLVPAGEGTDTQYF. CDR3 coding DNA: TGTGCCAGCAGCTTAGTCCCAGCGGGGGAGGGCACAGATACGCAGTATTTT. The entire variable domain, with the rest obtained from reference TRBV7-2 and TRBJ2-3, is as follows: GAGVSQSPSNKVTEKGKDVELRCDPISGHTALYWYRQSLGQGLEFLIYFQGNSAPDKSGLPSDRFSAERTGGSVSTLTIQRTQQEDSAVYLCASSLVPAGEGTDTQYFGPGTRLTVL.

The chain is built from TRBV5-1 and TRBJ2-3, with 11 bases identical to TRBD2. Germline CDR1 and CDR2: SGHRS and YFSETQ. The ends lost 0 bases at V and 2 bases at J; junction bases unmatched: 2. The CDR3 loop spans 16 amino acids. CDR3 coding DNA: TGCGCCAGCAGCTTGGGACTAGCGGGGACCACAGATACGCAGTATTTT. Translating gives CASSLGLAGTTDTQYF.

The chain is built from TRBV5-1 and TRBJ2-7; no reliable D call. V was cut by 0 bases and J by 4 bases, with 11 bases left in between. Germline lookup yields CDR1 SGHRS and CDR2 YFSETQ. This CDR3 region has 14 residues. In DNA form, the CDR3 reads TGCGCCAGCAGCTTGGCCCTAGAACCGTACGAGCAGTACTTC. It specifies CASSLALEPYEQYF.

J is TRBJ1-1 and V is TRBV9; D unclear. Trimming pared 3 bases from V and 6 bases from J, leaving 9 bases between. Per the germline V gene, CDR1 is SGDLS and CDR2 is YYNGEE. There are 12 residues in the CDR3. The CDR3 loop reads CASSAGDAEAFF. CDR3 sequence (DNA): TGTGCCAGCAGCGCAGGCGACGCTGAAGCTTTCTTT.

This clone was detected only a few times. The chain employs TRBV24-1 and TRBJ2-3, with 11 bases identical to TRBD2. The CDR3 is made up of 16 amino acids. Per the germline V gene, CDR1 is KGHDR and CDR2 is SFDVKD. J gave up 3 bases and V 5 bases, and 6 bases lay outside the gene matches. For the CDR3, the DNA is TGTGCCACCAGTGCCTATAGCGGGGGGGCGACAGATACGCAGTATTTT. Residues: CATSAYSGGATDTQYF.

The chain's CDR3 is CASSPTSGGAAYNEQFF. CDR3 in DNA: TGTGCCAGCAGCCCGACTAGCGGGGGGGCCGCCTACAATGAGCAGTTCTTC. This chain uses TRBV7-8 with TRBJ2-1, with 14 positions matching TRBD2. V trimming: 5 bases; J trimming: 2 bases; junction bases outside the gene matches: 5. The germline V gene encodes CDR1 SGHVS and CDR2 FQNEAQ. This CDR3 has 17 amino acids.

This sequence joins TRBV5-4 and TRBJ2-5, with TRBD2 matching over 13 bases. The CDR3 spans 13 residues. Germline CDR1 is SGHNT and CDR2 is YYREEE (reference sequence). V gave up 4 bases and J gave up 7 bases; unmatched junction bases: 1. The DNA of the CDR3 is TGTGCCAGCAGCCGGACTAGCGGGGGGACCCAGTACTTC. It yields the protein CASSRTSGGTQYF.

This clone came up once. The chain is built from TRBV27 and TRBJ1-2; D gene unclear. The germline CDR1 and CDR2 sequences are MNHEY and SMNVEV (reference sequence). This CDR3 has 12 amino acids. V was clipped by 8 bases and J by 6 bases, with 13 bases between them. The CDR3 here is CASRSGDNGYTF. The DNA of the CDR3 is TGTGCCAGCCGGTCCGGGGATAATGGCTACACCTTC.

The J gene is TRBJ1-2, the V gene TRBV6-1, with no clear D. CDR1 is MNHNS and CDR2 is SASEGT in the germline V gene. The CDR3 totals 13 residues. The V end lost 2 bases, the J end lost 4 bases, and 8 bases lay between the germline ends. In DNA form, the CDR3 reads TGTGCCAGCAGTGAATCTGAGATCTATGGCTACACCTTC. Residues: CASSESEIYGYTF.